The 7 T cell receptor beta chains below were found in one sample sequenced in a study of blood T cell repertoires in COVID-19. Clones were sequenced by immunoSEQ multiplex PCR, and TCRdb holds only the in-frame ones, with some missing. Here the sample spans 85,000 to 130,000 clones, more than 90% being singletons. What was sequenced was peripheral blood. The receptors shown here come from a man in his 70s with acute or convalescent COVID-19.

The chain couples TRBV7-8 to TRBJ1-4, with TRBD1 as a possible D gene (5 bases). Germline-derived CDR1 and CDR2 are SGHVS and FQNEAQ. With 5 bases removed from V and 8 bases from J, the gap between germline ends came to 6 bases. The CDR3 has 11 amino acids. The CDR3 sequence: CASSPGEKLFF. CDR3 in DNA: TGTGCCAGCAGCCCAGGGGAAAAACTGTTTTTT.

The CDR3 here is CASSQTSGPYNEQFF. CDR3 coding DNA: TGTGCCAGCAGCCAAACTAGCGGACCGTACAATGAGCAGTTCTTC. The rearrangement joins TRBV4-2 to TRBJ2-1, with 8 bases fitting TRBD2. The CDR3 is 15 amino acids. The germline V gene encodes CDR1 LGHNA and CDR2 YNFKEQ. Trimming cost V 2 bases and J 4 bases; bases outside gene matches: 4.

This chain links TRBV6-5 with TRBJ2-7; possible D gene TRBD1, 6 bases. The germline V gene encodes CDR1 MNHEY and CDR2 SVGAGI. V lost 4 bases, J lost 1 base, and 11 bases lay in between. The CDR3 extends over 14 amino acids. The chain's CDR3 is CASSSGQKSYEQYF. The CDR3 coding sequence is TGTGCCAGCAGTTCCGGACAGAAATCCTACGAGCAGTACTTC.

CDR3 nucleotides: TGCGCCAGCAGCTTGAAGGGGCCCACAGATACGCAGTATTTT. Translation gives CASSLKGPTDTQYF. The chain links TRBV5-1 to TRBJ2-3; TRBD1 might be the D (5 bases). CDR3 length equals 14 residues. Trimming left V 1 base short and J 2 bases short, with 8 bases between. The germline V gene has CDR1 SGHRS and CDR2 YFSETQ.

The chain employs TRBV7-8 and TRBJ1-2, with D possibly matching TRBD1 (6 bases). V lost 0 bases and J 0 bases, leaving 8 bases between the germline ends. The length of the CDR3 is 15 residues. CDR1 and CDR2 (germline): SGHVS, FQNEAQ. This chain's CDR3 is CASSLATGSNYGYTF. In nucleotides, the CDR3 is TGTGCCAGCAGCTTAGCGACAGGTTCTAACTATGGCTACACCTTC.

The CDR3 region has the DNA TGCGCCAGCAGCTTGGGTGCGGCAGGGGGCCCCCGCTATGGCTACACCTTC. As protein: CASSLGAAGGPRYGYTF. The rearrangement uses TRBV5-1 and TRBJ1-2; 8 bases are a match to TRBD1. This CDR3 region has 17 residues. V lost 0 bases, J lost 4 bases, and 11 bases stayed unmatched. Germline-derived CDR1 and CDR2 are SGHRS and YFSETQ.

This clone was counted a single time. CDR3 nucleotides: TGTGCCAGCAGCTTAGAAAGCGGTGTTGAAGCTTTCTTT. Protein sequence: CASSLESGVEAFF. The chain carries TRBV7-6 and TRBJ1-1, with D uncertain. Between the trimmed V and J ends, which lost 1 base and 7 bases, there was a span of 10 bases. Germline CDR1 and CDR2: SGHVS and FNYEAQ. The CDR3 totals 13 residues.